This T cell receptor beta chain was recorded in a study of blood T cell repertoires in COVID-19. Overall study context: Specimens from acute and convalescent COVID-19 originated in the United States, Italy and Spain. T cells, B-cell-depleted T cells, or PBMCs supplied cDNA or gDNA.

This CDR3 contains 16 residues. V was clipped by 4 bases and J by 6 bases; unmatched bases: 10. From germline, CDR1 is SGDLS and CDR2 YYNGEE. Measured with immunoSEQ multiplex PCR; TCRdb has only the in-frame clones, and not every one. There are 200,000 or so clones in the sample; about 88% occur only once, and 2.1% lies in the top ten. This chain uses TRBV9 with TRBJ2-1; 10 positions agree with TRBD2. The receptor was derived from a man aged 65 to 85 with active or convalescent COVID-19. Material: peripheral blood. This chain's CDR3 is CASSHKKAGGFNEQFF. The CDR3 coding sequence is TGTGCCAGCAGCCATAAAAAAGCGGGAGGGTTCAATGAGCAGTTCTTC. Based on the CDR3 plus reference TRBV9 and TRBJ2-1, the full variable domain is DSGVTQTPKHLITATGQRVTLRCSPRSGDLSVYWYQQSLDQGLQFLIQYYNGEERAKGNILERFSAQQFPDLHSELNLSSLELGDSALYFCASSHKKAGGFNEQFFGPGTRLTVL.